This record concerns one T cell receptor (beta chain) sequence. These data come from a study of blood T cell repertoires in COVID-19. The overall study: Samples came from the United States, Italy and Spain, spanning acute and convalescent COVID-19.

The CDR3 extends over 14 amino acids. Germline CDR1 DFQATT, CDR2 SNEGSKA (reference sequence). The ends were cut back, 3 bases at V and 8 bases at J, with 18 bases in the middle. Only in-frame clones appear in the TCRdb table, and some are missing; sequencing was by immunoSEQ multiplex PCR. The table includes tens of thousands of clones, approximately 90% detected once. The sequenced sample was peripheral blood. The V gene is TRBV20-1, the J gene TRBJ2-3; weak D call: TRBD2 (6 bases). The sequence was obtained from a man in his 70s with acute or convalescent COVID-19. The CDR3 reads CSASMEGPLATQYF. CDR3 coding DNA: TGCAGTGCTAGTATGGAGGGGCCACTAGCTACGCAGTATTTT.